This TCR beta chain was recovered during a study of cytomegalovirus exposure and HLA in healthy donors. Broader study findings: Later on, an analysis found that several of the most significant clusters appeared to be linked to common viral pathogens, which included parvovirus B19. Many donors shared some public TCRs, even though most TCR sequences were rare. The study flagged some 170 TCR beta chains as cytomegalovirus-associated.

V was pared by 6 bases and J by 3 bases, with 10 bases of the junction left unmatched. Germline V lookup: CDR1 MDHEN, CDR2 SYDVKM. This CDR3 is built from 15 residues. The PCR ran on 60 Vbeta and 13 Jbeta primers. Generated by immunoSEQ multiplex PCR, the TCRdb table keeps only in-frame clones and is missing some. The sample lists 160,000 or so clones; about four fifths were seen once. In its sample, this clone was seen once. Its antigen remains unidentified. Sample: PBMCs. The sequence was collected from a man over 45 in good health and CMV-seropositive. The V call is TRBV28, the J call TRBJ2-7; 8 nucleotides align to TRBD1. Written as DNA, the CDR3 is TGTGCCAGCAGGTCCGACAGGGGCCCACTCTACGAGCAGTACTTC. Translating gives CASRSDRGPLYEQYF.